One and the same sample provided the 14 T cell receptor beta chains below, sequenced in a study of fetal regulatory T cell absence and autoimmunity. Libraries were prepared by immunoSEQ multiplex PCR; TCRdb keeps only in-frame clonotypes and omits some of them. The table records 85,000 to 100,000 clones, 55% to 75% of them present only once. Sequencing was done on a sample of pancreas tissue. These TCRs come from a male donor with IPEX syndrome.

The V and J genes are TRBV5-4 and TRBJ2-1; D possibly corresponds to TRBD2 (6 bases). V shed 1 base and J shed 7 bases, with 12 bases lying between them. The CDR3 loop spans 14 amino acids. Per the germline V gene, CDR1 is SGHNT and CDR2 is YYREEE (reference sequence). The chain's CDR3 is CASSLILAPNEQFF. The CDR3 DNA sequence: TGTGCCAGCAGCTTGATACTAGCCCCTAATGAGCAGTTCTTC.

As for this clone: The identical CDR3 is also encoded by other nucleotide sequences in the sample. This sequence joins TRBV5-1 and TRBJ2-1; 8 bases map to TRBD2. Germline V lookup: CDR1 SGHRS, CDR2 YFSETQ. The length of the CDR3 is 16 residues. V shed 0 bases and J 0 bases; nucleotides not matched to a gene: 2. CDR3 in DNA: TGCGCCAGCAGCTTGGCGGGGGGGAGCTCCTACAATGAGCAGTTCTTC. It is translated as CASSLAGGSSYNEQFF.

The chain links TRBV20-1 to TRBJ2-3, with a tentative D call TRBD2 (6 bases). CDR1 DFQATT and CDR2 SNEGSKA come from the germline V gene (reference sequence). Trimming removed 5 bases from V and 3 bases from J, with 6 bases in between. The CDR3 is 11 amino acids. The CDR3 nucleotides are TGCAGTGCTGGGGGGACAGATACGCAGTATTTT. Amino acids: CSAGGTDTQYF.

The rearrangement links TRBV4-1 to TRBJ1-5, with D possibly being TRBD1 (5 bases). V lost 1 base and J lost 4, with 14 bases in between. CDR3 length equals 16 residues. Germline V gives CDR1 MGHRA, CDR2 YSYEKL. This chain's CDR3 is CASSQVQRGPNQPQHF. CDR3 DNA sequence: TGCGCCAGCAGCCAAGTTCAGAGGGGTCCGAATCAGCCCCAGCATTTT.

CDR3 protein: CASSPHRRQGRSGYTF. CDR3 coding DNA: TGTGCCAGCAGTCCCCACAGACGACAGGGGAGGAGCGGCTACACCTTC. V is TRBV6-6 and J is TRBJ1-2, with 8 bases lining up with TRBD1. The CDR3 has 16 amino acids. CDR1 is MNHNY, CDR2 SVGAGI, per germline (reference sequence). V was pared by 5 bases and J by 8 bases, with 16 bases of the junction left unmatched.

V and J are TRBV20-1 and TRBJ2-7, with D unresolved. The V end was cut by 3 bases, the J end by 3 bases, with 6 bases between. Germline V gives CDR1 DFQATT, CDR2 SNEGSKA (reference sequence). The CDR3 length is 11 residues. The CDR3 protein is CSASLGYEQYF. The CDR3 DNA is TGCAGTGCTAGCCTCGGCTACGAGCAGTACTTC.

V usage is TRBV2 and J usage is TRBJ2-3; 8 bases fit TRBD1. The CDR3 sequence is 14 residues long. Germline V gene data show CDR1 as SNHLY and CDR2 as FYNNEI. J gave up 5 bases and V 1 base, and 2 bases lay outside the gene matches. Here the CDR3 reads CASSEETGGDTQYF. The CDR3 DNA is TGTGCCAGCAGTGAAGAAACAGGGGGAGATACGCAGTATTTT.

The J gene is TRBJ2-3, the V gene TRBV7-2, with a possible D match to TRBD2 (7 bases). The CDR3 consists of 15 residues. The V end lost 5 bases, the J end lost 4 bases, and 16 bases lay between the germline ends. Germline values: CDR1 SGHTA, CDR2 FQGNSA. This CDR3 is CASSPGAGAPDTQYF. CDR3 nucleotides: TGTGCCAGCAGCCCCGGGGCGGGGGCCCCAGATACGCAGTATTTT. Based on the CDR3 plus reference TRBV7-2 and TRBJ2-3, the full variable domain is GAGVSQSPSNKVTEKGKDVELRCDPISGHTALYWYRQSLGQGLEFLIYFQGNSAPDKSGLPSDRFSAERTGGSVSTLTIQRTQQEDSAVYLCASSPGAGAPDTQYFGPGTRLTVL.

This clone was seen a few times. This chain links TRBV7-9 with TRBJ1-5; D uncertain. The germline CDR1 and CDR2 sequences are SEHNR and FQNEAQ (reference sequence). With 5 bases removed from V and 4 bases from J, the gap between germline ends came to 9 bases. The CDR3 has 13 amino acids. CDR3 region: CASSQRGNQPQHF. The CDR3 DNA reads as TGTGCCAGCAGCCAGCGGGGAAATCAGCCCCAGCATTTT.

CDR3 protein: CASSLVLNTGELFF. The CDR3 nucleotides read TGTGCCAGCAGCTTGGTTCTGAACACCGGGGAGCTGTTTTTT. The chain combines TRBV5-5 with TRBJ2-2; D is unresolved. In germline, CDR1 is SGHKS, CDR2 YYEKEE (reference sequence). V lost 0 bases and J lost 1, with 4 bases in between. This CDR3 has 14 amino acids.

Here the CDR3 DNA reads TGTGCCAGCAGTGTGACAGGGGGCGCAGATACGCAGTATTTT. Amino acids: CASSVTGGADTQYF. This sequence joins TRBV9 and TRBJ2-3; 10 nucleotides agree with TRBD1. Germline trimming cut 5 bases from V and 4 bases from J; bases unmatched to any gene: 4. The CDR3 is made up of 14 amino acids. Looked up from germline, CDR1 is SGDLS and CDR2 is YYNGEE.

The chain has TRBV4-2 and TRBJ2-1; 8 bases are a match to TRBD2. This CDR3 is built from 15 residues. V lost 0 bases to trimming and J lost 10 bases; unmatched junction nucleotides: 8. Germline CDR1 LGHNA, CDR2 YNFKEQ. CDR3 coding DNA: TGTGCCAGCAGCCAAGAGTTGCTAGCGGGCCCCGAGCAGTTCTTC. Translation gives CASSQELLAGPEQFF.

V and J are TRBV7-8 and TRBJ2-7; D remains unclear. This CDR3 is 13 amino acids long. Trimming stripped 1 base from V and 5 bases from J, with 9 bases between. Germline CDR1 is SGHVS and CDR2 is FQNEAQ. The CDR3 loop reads CASSLVGVHEQYF. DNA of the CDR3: TGTGCCAGCAGCTTAGTCGGCGTACACGAGCAGTACTTC.

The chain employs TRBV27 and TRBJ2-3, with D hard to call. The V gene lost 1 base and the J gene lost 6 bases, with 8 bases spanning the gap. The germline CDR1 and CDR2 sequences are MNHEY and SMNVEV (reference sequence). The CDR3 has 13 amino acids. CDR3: CASSLYLGDTQYF. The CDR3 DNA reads TGTGCCAGCAGTTTATACCTCGGGGATACGCAGTATTTT.